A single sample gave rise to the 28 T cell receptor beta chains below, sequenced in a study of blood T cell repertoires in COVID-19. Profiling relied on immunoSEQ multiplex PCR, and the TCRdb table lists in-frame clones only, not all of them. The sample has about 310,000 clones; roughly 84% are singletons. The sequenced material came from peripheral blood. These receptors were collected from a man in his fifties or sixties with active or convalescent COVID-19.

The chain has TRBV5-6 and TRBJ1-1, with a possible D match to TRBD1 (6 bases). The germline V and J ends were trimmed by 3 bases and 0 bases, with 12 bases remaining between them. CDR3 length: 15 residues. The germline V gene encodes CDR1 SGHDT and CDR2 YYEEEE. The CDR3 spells CASSWRTGLNTEAFF. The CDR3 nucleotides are TGTGCCAGCAGCTGGAGAACAGGGTTGAACACTGAAGCTTTCTTT.

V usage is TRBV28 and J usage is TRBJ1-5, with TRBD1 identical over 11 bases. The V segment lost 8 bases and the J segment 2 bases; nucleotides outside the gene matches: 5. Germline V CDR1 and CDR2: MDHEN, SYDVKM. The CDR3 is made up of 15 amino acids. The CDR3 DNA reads TGTGCCAGCCACGGACAGGGGGCCGGCAATCAGCCCCAGCATTTT. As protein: CASHGQGAGNQPQHF.

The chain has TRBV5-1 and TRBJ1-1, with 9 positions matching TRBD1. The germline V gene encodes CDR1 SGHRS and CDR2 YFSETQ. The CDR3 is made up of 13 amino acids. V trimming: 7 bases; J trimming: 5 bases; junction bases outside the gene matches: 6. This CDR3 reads CASGTGMGTEAFF. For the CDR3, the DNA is TGCGCCAGCGGGACAGGGATGGGGACTGAAGCTTTCTTT. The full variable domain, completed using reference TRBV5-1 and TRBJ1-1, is KAGVTQTPRYLIKTRGQQVTLSCSPISGHRSVSWYQQTPGQGLQFLFEYFSETQRNKGNFPGRFSGRQFSNSRSEMNVSTLELGDSALYLCASGTGMGTEAFFGQGTRLTVV.

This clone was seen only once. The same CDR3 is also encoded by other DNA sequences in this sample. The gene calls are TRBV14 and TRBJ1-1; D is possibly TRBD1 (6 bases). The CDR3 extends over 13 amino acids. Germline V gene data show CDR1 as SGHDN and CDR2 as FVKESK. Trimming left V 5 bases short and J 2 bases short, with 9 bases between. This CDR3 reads CASSLQGNTEAFF. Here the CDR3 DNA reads TGTGCCAGCAGCTTACAGGGTAACACTGAAGCTTTCTTT. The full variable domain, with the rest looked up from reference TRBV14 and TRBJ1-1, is EAGVTQFPSHSVIEKGQTVTLRCDPISGHDNLYWYRRVMGKEIKFLLHFVKESKQDESGMPNNRFLAERTGGTYSTLKVQPAELEDSGVYFCASSLQGNTEAFFGQGTRLTVV.

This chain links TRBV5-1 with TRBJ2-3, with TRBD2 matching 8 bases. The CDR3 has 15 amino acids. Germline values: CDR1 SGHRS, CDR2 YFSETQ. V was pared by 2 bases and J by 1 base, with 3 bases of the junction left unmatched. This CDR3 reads CASSFREGGTDTQYF. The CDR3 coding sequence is TGCGCCAGCAGCTTCCGGGAGGGAGGCACAGATACGCAGTATTTT.

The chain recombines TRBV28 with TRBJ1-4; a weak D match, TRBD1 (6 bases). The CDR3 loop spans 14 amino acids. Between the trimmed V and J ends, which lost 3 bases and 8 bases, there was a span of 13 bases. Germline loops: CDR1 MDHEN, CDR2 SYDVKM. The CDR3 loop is CASSLAQGAEKLFF. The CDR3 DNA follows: TGTGCCAGCAGTTTGGCACAGGGTGCGGAAAAACTGTTTTTT.

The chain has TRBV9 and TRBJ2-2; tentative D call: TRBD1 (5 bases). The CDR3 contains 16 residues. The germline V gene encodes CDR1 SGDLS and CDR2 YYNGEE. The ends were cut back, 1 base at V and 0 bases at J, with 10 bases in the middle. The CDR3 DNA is TGTGCCAGCAGCGTAACAACAGGTTCGAACACCGGGGAGCTGTTTTTT. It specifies CASSVTTGSNTGELFF.

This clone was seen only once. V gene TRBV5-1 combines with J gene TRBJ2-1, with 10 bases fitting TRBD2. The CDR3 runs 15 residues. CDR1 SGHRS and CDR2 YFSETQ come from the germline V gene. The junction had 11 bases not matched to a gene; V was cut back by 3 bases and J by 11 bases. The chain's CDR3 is CASSSSSLAGVQQFF. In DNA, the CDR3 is TGCGCCAGCAGCTCTAGTAGTCTAGCGGGAGTTCAGCAGTTCTTC.

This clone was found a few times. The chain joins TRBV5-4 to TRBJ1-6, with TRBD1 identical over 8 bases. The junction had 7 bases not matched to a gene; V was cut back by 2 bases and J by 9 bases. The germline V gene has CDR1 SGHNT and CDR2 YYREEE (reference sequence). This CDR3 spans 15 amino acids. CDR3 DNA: TGTGCCAGCAGCTTCGACAGGGGATCGCGTTCACCCCTCCACTTT. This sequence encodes CASSFDRGSRSPLHF.

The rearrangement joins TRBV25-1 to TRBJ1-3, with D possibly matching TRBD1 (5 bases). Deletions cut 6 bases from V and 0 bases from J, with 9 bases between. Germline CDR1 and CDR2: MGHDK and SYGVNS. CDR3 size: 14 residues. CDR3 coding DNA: TGTGCCAGCAGACCAGGGTTCTCTGGAAACACCATATATTTT. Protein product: CASRPGFSGNTIYF.

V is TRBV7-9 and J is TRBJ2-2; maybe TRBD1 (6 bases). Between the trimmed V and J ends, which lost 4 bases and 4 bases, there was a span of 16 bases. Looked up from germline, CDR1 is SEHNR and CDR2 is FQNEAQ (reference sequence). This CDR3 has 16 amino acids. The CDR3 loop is CASSSSQGMRTGELFF. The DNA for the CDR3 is TGTGCCAGCAGCTCATCCCAGGGGATGCGCACCGGGGAGCTGTTTTTT.

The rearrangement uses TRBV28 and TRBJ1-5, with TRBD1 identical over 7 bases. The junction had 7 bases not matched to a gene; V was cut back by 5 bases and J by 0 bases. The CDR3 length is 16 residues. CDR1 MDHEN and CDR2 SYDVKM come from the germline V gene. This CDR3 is CASSLLGQFSNQPQHF. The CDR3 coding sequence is TGTGCCAGCAGTCTACTGGGACAGTTTAGCAATCAGCCCCAGCATTTT.

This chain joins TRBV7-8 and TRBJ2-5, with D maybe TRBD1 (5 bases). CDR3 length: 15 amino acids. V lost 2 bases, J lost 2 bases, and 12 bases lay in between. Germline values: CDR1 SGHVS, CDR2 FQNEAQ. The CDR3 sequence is CASSLRGYPQETQYF. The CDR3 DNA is TGTGCCAGCAGCTTAAGGGGTTACCCACAAGAGACCCAGTACTTC.

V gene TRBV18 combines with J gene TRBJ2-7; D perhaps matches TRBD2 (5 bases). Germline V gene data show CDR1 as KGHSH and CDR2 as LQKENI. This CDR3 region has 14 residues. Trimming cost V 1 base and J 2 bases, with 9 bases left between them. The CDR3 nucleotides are TGTGCCAGCTCACCACTGGGAGCCCCCTACGAGCAGTACTTC. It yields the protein CASSPLGAPYEQYF.

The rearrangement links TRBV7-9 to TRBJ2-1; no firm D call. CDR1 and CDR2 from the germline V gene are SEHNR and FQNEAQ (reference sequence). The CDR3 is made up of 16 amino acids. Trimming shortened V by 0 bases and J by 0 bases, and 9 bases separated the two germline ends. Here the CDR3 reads CASSLARLISYNEQFF. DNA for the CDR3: TGTGCCAGCAGCTTAGCCAGGCTTATCTCCTACAATGAGCAGTTCTTC. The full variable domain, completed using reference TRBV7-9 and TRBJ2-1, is DTGVSQNPRHKITKRGQNVTFRCDPISEHNRLYWYRQTLGQGPEFLTYFQNEAQLEKSRLLSDRFSAERPKGSFSTLEIQRTEQGDSAMYLCASSLARLISYNEQFFGPGTRLTVL.

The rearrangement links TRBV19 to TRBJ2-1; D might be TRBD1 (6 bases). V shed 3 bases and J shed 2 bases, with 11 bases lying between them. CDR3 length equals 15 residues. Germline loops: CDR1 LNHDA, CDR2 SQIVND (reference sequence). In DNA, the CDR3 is TGTGCCAGTAGTATTTCAGGGGACGCCTACAATGAGCAGTTCTTC. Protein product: CASSISGDAYNEQFF.

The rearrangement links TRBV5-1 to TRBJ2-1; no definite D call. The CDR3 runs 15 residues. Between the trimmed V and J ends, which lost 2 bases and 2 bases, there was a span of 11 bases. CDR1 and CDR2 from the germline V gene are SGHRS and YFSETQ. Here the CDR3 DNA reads TGCGCCAGCAGCTTCGGCGGATCAACCTACAATGAGCAGTTCTTC. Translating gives CASSFGGSTYNEQFF.

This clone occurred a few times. This chain's CDR3 is CASSQSSFGGTEAFF. CDR3 coding DNA: TGCGCCAGCAGTCAATCTAGTTTCGGAGGCACTGAAGCTTTCTTT. The chain employs TRBV23-1 and TRBJ1-1; D remains unclear. TRBV23-1 is classed as an ORF, of uncertain function. With 0 bases removed from V and 4 bases from J, the gap between germline ends came to 12 bases. CDR3 length: 15 residues.

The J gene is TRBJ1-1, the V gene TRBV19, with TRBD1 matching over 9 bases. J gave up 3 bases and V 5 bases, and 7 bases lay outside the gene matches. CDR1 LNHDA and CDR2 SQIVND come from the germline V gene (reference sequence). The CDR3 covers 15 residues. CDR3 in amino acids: CASSLGQGIDTEAFF. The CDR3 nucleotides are TGTGCCAGTAGTCTTGGACAGGGGATCGACACTGAAGCTTTCTTT.

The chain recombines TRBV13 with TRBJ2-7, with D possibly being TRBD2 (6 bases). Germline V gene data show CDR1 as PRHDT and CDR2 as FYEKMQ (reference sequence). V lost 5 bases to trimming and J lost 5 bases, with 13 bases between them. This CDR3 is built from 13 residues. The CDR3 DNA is TGTGCCAGCAGCCAGATTTGGGGGGACGAGCAGTACTTC. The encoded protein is CASSQIWGDEQYF.

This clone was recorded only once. In DNA form, the CDR3 reads TGCAGTGCTAGTACCAGAGGATTCAATCAGCCCCAGCATTTT. Translating it yields CSASTRGFNQPQHF. The J gene is TRBJ1-5, the V gene TRBV20-1; D call uncertain. Deletions cut 3 bases from V and 3 bases from J, with 12 bases between. This CDR3 region has 14 residues. Germline lookup yields CDR1 DFQATT and CDR2 SNEGSKA (reference sequence).

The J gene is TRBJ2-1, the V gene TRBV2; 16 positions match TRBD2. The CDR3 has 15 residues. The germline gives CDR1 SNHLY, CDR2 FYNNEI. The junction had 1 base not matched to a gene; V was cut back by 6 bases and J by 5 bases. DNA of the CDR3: TGTGCCAGCAGGGGACTAGCGGGAGGGAACAATGAGCAGTTCTTC. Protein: CASRGLAGGNNEQFF. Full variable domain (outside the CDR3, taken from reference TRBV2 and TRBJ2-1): EPEVTQTPSHQVTQMGQEVILRCVPISNHLYFYWYRQILGQKVEFLVSFYNNEISEKSEIFDDQFSVERPDGSNFTLKIRSTKLEDSAMYFCASRGLAGGNNEQFFGPGTRLTVL.

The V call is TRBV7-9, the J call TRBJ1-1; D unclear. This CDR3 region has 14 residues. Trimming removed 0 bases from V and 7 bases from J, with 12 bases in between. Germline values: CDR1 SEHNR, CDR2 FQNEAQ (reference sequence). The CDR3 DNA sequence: TGTGCCAGCAGCTTAGCTTTTCTGGTCGGTGAAGCTTTCTTT. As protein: CASSLAFLVGEAFF. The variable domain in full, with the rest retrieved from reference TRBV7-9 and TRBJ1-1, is DTGVSQNPRHKITKRGQNVTFRCDPISEHNRLYWYRQTLGQGPEFLTYFQNEAQLEKSRLLSDRFSAERPKGSFSTLEIQRTEQGDSAMYLCASSLAFLVGEAFFGQGTRLTVV.

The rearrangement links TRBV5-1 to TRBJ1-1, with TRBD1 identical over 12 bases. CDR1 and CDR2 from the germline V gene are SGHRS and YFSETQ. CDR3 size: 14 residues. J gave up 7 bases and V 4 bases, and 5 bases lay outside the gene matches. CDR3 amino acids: CASSPGQGAGEAFF. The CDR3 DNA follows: TGCGCCAGCAGCCCGGGACAGGGGGCAGGTGAAGCTTTCTTT. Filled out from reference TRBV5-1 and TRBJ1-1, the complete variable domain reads KAGVTQTPRYLIKTRGQQVTLSCSPISGHRSVSWYQQTPGQGLQFLFEYFSETQRNKGNFPGRFSGRQFSNSRSEMNVSTLELGDSALYLCASSPGQGAGEAFFGQGTRLTVV.

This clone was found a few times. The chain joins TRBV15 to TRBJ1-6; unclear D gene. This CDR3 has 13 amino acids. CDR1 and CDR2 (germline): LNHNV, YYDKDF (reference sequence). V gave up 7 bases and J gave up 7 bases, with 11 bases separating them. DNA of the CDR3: TGTGCCACCACCTTACAGCCAAATTCACCCCTCCACTTT. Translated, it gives CATTLQPNSPLHF. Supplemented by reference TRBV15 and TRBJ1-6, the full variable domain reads DAMVIQNPRYQVTQFGKPVTLSCSQTLNHNVMYWYQQKSSQAPKLLFHYYDKDFNNEADTPDNFQSRRPNTSFCFLDIRSPGLGDTAMYLCATTLQPNSPLHFGNGTRLTVT.

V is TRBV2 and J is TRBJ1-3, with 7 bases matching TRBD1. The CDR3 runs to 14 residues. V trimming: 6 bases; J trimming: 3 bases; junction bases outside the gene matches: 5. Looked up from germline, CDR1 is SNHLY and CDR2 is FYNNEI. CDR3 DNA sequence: TGTGCCAGCAGGGGGGACAGCCGTGGAAACACCATATATTTT. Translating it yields CASRGDSRGNTIYF. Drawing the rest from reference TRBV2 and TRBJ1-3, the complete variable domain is EPEVTQTPSHQVTQMGQEVILRCVPISNHLYFYWYRQILGQKVEFLVSFYNNEISEKSEIFDDQFSVERPDGSNFTLKIRSTKLEDSAMYFCASRGDSRGNTIYFGEGSWLTVV.

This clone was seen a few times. For the CDR3, the DNA is TGTGCCAGCAAACTCCGGGACAGTGGAAACACCATATATTTT. It specifies CASKLRDSGNTIYF. This chain joins TRBV5-4 and TRBJ1-3; TRBD1 matches 7 bases. Trimming at V came to 6 bases and at J to 3 bases, leaving 6 bases not matched to a gene. From germline, CDR1 is SGHNT and CDR2 YYREEE (reference sequence). This CDR3 is built from 14 residues.

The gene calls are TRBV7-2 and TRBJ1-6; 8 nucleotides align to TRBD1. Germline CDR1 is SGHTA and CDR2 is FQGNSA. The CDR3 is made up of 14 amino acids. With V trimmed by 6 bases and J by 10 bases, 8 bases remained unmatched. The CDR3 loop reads CASRIRTGPSPLHF. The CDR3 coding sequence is TGTGCCAGCAGGATAAGGACAGGGCCCTCACCCCTCCACTTT.